Listed below are T cell receptor beta chains from one sample, sequenced in a study of shared clonotypes between healthy human individuals. The assay was immunoSEQ multiplex PCR, and TCRdb's table has in-frame clones only and misses some. The sample consists of about 700,000 clones, 74% of them appearing once. The sample consisted of memory CD4+ T cells sorted from blood. These receptor sequences come from a woman aged 25-40 years in good health. The CDR3 runs from the conserved cysteine through the conserved F or W. The D gene is left open where the match is weak. Size values are once, few and many counts, or a class for expanded clones, and some rows have none.

DNA	CDR3	size	V	J	D
TGTGCCAGCACCGATCGACAGGCGCAGTCGCCCCAGCATTTT	CASTDRQAQSPQHF	-	TRBV6-1	TRBJ1-5	-
TGTGCCAGCAGTGAAACCGCGACTACCGACAGGGCCCAGTACTTC	CASSETATTDRAQYF	few	TRBV6-1	TRBJ2-5	TRBD1
TGTGCCAGCAGTTTACTACGCGAGCAGTACTTC	CASSLLREQYF	-	TRBV28	TRBJ2-7	-
TGTGCCAGCAGCTATTCCAATAGTGGGGTCGTGGTTCAGTACTTC	CASSYSNSGVVVQYF	-	TRBV7-8	TRBJ2-4	-
TGTGCCTGGAGGGCGGGAGGGCCCTCAAATGAGCAGTTCTTC	CAWRAGGPSNEQFF	-	TRBV30	TRBJ2-1	TRBD2
TGTGCCAGCAGCTCCCCTAGCGGGAACCTCTACGGTGAGCAGTTCTTC	CASSSPSGNLYGEQFF	-	TRBV7-2	TRBJ2-1	TRBD2
TGCGCCAGCAGCCAAGATGGGGGTATGAGCTCCTACAATGAGCAGTTCTTC	CASSQDGGMSSYNEQFF	-	TRBV4-1	TRBJ2-1	-
TGTGCCAGCAGTTACGGAGAGGGAGGACTCAAAAACATTCAGTACTTC	CASSYGEGGLKNIQYF	-	TRBV6-5	TRBJ2-4	-
TGTGCCTGGAGAGGGGGCTCCCACTACGAGCAGTACTTC	CAWRGGSHYEQYF	few	TRBV30	TRBJ2-7	TRBD1
TGTGCCAGCAGTCACGAGACTAGAACACTAGCCAAAAACATTCAGTACTTC	CASSHETRTLAKNIQYF	-	TRBV28	TRBJ2-4	-
TGCAGCGTTAGGACAGCCGGTGGCTATGGCTACACCTTC	CSVRTAGGYGYTF	once	TRBV29-1	TRBJ1-2	-
TGCAGTGCTAGCGGGAGCAAGACCCAGTACTTC	CSASGSKTQYF	-	TRBV20-1	TRBJ2-5	-
TGTGCCAGCAGTTACAGCGGCGGTGGTCAGCCCCAGCATTTT	CASSYSGGGQPQHF	-	TRBV6-6	TRBJ1-5	-
TGTGCCAGTAGGACAGCCCTGTATGGCTACACCTTC	CASRTALYGYTF	-	TRBV28	TRBJ1-2	-
TGTGCCAGCACCGCAAATAGACAGGGGACTAATAGCAATCAGCCCCAGCATTTT	CASTANRQGTNSNQPQHF	few	TRBV18	TRBJ1-5	TRBD1
TGTGCCAGCAGTTTAGGGTCAGAGGTGGGCTATGGCTACACCTTC	CASSLGSEVGYGYTF	-	TRBV28	TRBJ1-2	-
TGTGCCAGCTCACCGAAAGGACAGGGGTTCAATGAGCAGTTCTTC	CASSPKGQGFNEQFF	-	TRBV18	TRBJ2-1	TRBD1
TGTGCCAGCAGTGACGCCCAAGAGCAGTTCTTC	CASSDAQEQFF	-	TRBV6-6	TRBJ2-1	-
TGTGCCAGCAGCGCTTCCCGTGGCTTTAATGAAAAACTGTTTTTT	CASSASRGFNEKLFF	-	TRBV9	TRBJ1-4	-
TGTGCCTGGATGGCGAATAATTCACCCCTCCACTTT	CAWMANNSPLHF	-	TRBV30	TRBJ1-6	-
TGTGCCAGCAGTACCGGGACGCCGAACACTGAAGCTTTCTTT	CASSTGTPNTEAFF	-	TRBV28	TRBJ1-1	-
TGTGCCAGCAGTTTAATAGCGGGAGGCTCCAATGAGCAGTTCTTC	CASSLIAGGSNEQFF	-	TRBV27	TRBJ2-1	TRBD2
TGCGCCAGCAGAGACAGACCGAACACCGGGGAGCTGTTTTTT	CASRDRPNTGELFF	few	TRBV10-1	TRBJ2-2	-
TGTGCCAGTAGTTTCGGGACGGAGAATCAGCCCCAGCATTTT	CASSFGTENQPQHF	-	TRBV19	TRBJ1-5	-
TGCGCCAGCCCAACTAATAACTCTAGCGGGTTCTCCTACGAGCAGTACTTC	CASPTNNSSGFSYEQYF	-	TRBV10-1	TRBJ2-7	TRBD2
TGTGCCAGCAGCTTAACTAGCGGTCTAGAACAAGAGACCCAGTACTTC	CASSLTSGLEQETQYF	-	TRBV7-8	TRBJ2-5	TRBD2
TGTGCCAGCAGCCCACGAGACAGACTCTACGAGCAGTACTTC	CASSPRDRLYEQYF	-	TRBV7-8	TRBJ2-7	-
TGTGCCAGCAGCACCCGACTAGCGGGAGGTTATGAGCAGTTCTTC	CASSTRLAGGYEQFF	few	TRBV11-2	TRBJ2-1	TRBD2
TGTGCCAGCTTAGGTTCCGTACCCAAAGGACCGGTAGATACGCAGTATTTT	CASLGSVPKGPVDTQYF	-	TRBV28	TRBJ2-3	-
TGTGCCAGCAGCTTCGGGGGGGATCAGCCCCAGCATTTT	CASSFGGDQPQHF	-	TRBV7-9	TRBJ1-5	-
TGTGCCAGCAGAACGGGACTAGCGGAATACAATGAGCAGTTCTTC	CASRTGLAEYNEQFF	-	TRBV28	TRBJ2-1	TRBD2